The T cell receptor (beta chain) under discussion was sequenced for a study of T cells in Graves' hyperthyroidism and ophthalmopathy. At the level of the study: Specimen type is peripheral blood, collected at initial diagnosis prior to any treatment. Study-level points and caveats: Blood also held most thyroid clonotypes expanded beyond 0.001.

In patients aged 18 to 65, hyperthyroidism was newly diagnosed, with duration under 2 months. Many counts were recorded for this clonotype. Its antigen is unknown. The CDR3 covers 15 residues. The V gene's germline CDR1 is MDHEN and CDR2 SYDVKM. V lost 3 bases and J 3 bases, leaving 12 bases between the germline ends. RNA transcripts yielded amplified TCR beta CDR3 regions. The TCR CDR3 first-round RT-PCR relied on the HTBI primer set. TCRdb used MiXCR to reprocess the multiplex PCR reads, holding one entry per CDR3 protein. Here the sample spans roughly 260,000 distinct CDR3 sequences, 13% to 15% being singletons.

Sequenced: blood. The chain recombines TRBV28 with TRBJ2-1; D is possibly TRBD2 (6 bases). The sequence was collected from a woman aged 40-49 years with Graves' hyperthyroidism that later progressed to Graves' ophthalmopathy. The DNA of the CDR3 is TGTGCCAGCAGTTTCGGGCCGGGGGACTACAATGAGCAGTTCTTC. Protein: CASSFGPGDYNEQFF.